This record concerns one T cell receptor beta chain sequence. Its antigen is unidentified. The data stem from a study of CD8+ T cells in alopecia areata. Following extraction, RNA underwent reverse transcription to cDNA, which served as the sequencing template. Assay used: immunoSEQ multiplex PCR; TCRdb lists only in-frame clones, some missing. The sample records about 200,000 clones, 55% to 70% being singletons. Treatment denoted: oral pan-JAK inhibitor, 5-10 mg twice daily. Study-wide results and limits: Among the top 100, expanded CD8+ clones, as well as scalp clonality, were significantly decreased by tofacitinib. It was observed that many expanded lesional clones persisted in scalp and blood during tofacitinib. Having one nonresponder leaves uncertain how baseline CD8+ expansion relates to response. Normal scalp showed lower clonality than lesional scalp, especially alopecia totalis/universalis.

From germline, CDR1 is WSHSY and CDR2 SAAADI. There are 16 residues in the CDR3. Trimming cost V 7 bases and J 3 bases, with 22 bases left between them. The sequencing used CD4+ T cells sorted from blood, collected at week 4, from a patient treated with tofacitinib. The TCR was taken from a human donor with alopecia areata. The chain has TRBV10-2 and TRBJ2-7; D possibly matches TRBD1 or TRBD2 (6 bases each). The CDR3: CASTAVTLKGGYEQYF. In DNA, the CDR3 is TGCGCCAGCACCGCCGTCACCCTTAAGGGGGGCTACGAGCAGTACTTC.